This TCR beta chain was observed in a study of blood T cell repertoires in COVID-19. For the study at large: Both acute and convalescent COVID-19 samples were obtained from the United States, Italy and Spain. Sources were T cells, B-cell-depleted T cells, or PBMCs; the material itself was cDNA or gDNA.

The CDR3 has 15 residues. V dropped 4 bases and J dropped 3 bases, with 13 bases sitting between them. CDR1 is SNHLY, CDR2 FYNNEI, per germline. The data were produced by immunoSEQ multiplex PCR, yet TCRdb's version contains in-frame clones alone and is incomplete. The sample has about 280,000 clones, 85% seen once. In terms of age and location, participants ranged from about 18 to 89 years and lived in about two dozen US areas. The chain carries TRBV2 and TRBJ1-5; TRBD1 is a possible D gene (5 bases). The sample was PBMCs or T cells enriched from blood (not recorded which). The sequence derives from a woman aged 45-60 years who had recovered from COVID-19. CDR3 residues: CASSVQGPYNQPQHF. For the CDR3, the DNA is TGTGCCAGCAGTGTCCAGGGCCCTTACAATCAGCCCCAGCATTTT.